The rows below give T cell receptor beta chains drawn from one sample of a study of blood T cell repertoires in COVID-19. Libraries were prepared by immunoSEQ multiplex PCR; TCRdb keeps only in-frame clonotypes and omits some of them. Here the sample spans approximately 210,000 clones, 80% to 85% being singletons. The sequenced sample was PBMCs or T cells enriched from blood (not recorded which). The receptors here all came from a woman aged 50 to 60 with acute COVID-19. Each CDR3 is given with its conserved first and last residue. The order of the fields is CDR3 DNA, CDR3 protein, V gene, clone size, J gene, D gene. A D gene is named only where the DNA matches it firmly. Rows may omit the clone size; those that give it use once, few, many or a size class.

TGTGCCAGCAGCTTACCTGGGGCTACCACTGAAGCTTTCTTT CASSLPGATTEAFF TRBV7-2 NA TRBJ1-1 NA
TGTGCCAGCAGCGAGGGACTAGCGCACTCCTACGAGCAGTACTTC CASSEGLAHSYEQYF TRBV9 NA TRBJ2-7 TRBD2
TGTGCCAGCAGCTTGGAGGCAGGCTCCTATGGCTACACCTTC CASSLEAGSYGYTF TRBV5-4 NA TRBJ1-2 NA
TGTGCCAGCAGCTTAGAGGGACTAGTAGCCTACAATGAGCAGTTCTTC CASSLEGLVAYNEQFF TRBV7-2 NA TRBJ2-1 TRBD2
TGTGCCAGCAGTTACGCGGGGGCAGGCCGCAATCAGCCCCAGCATTTT CASSYAGAGRNQPQHF TRBV6-2/TRBV6-3 NA TRBJ1-5 NA
TGTGCCAGCATGAGGGGACAGGGGAACACTGAAGCTTTCTTT CASMRGQGNTEAFF TRBV2 many TRBJ1-1 TRBD1
TGTGCCAGCAGCTTAGCGTCGGGTCCCCAAAACATTCAGTACTTC CASSLASGPQNIQYF TRBV7-2 NA TRBJ2-4 NA
TGTGCCAGTAGTATTAGACAGGATCTGTATAGCAATCAGCCCCAGCATTTT CASSIRQDLYSNQPQHF TRBV19 few TRBJ1-5 NA
TGTGCCAGTAGTGGCGTCCAGGGGGCTGGAGAGACCCAGTACTTC CASSGVQGAGETQYF TRBV19 NA TRBJ2-5 TRBD1
TGTGCCAGCAGCCCAGGGACTAGACGAAGACTGTATTTT CASSPGTRRRLYF TRBV9 NA TRBJ2-3 TRBD2
TGCGCCAGCAGCCACAGGGGCCCACTCACCGGGGAGCTGTTTTTT CASSHRGPLTGELFF TRBV4-3 NA TRBJ2-2 NA
TGTGCCAGCAGCCCTGATTGGACAGTGCAAAGGTATTTT CASSPDWTVQRYF TRBV7-9 NA TRBJ2-3 NA
TGTGCCAGCAGTTTATCGATCCGGAGCCGTATCTCCAACTACGAGCAGTACTTC CASSLSIRSRISNYEQYF TRBV27 NA TRBJ2-7 NA
TGCGCCAGCAGCTTGGCCGGACAGGCCGGAGGGGAGACCCAGTACTTC CASSLAGQAGGETQYF TRBV5-1 NA TRBJ2-5 NA
TGTGCCAGCGGGGGGGGCCCAGGATCACCCCTCCACTTT CASGGGPGSPLHF TRBV28 NA TRBJ1-6 NA
TGTGCCAGCAGTTTATCAGGACGGACAGGTCCAATCTACGCGCAGTACTTC CASSLSGRTGPIYAQYF TRBV27 NA TRBJ2-7 TRBD1
TGTGCCAGCAGTTTATTTTCCAGGGGGCAATCTGGCTACACCTTC CASSLFSRGQSGYTF TRBV28 NA TRBJ1-2 TRBD1
TGTGCCAGCAGTTACGGCATGGGACAGGGGAATCAGCCCCAGCATTTT CASSYGMGQGNQPQHF TRBV6-6 NA TRBJ1-5 TRBD1
TGCGCCAGCAGCTTGGGACTAGCGGGATACAATGAGCAGTTCTTC CASSLGLAGYNEQFF TRBV5-1 NA TRBJ2-1 TRBD2
TGTGCCAGCAGCTGGGGACTAGACCGCACAGGGAAGTACTTC CASSWGLDRTGKYF TRBV11-2 NA TRBJ2-7 TRBD2
TGTGCCAGCAGCTATGGGACAGTGTGGAATCAGCCCCAGCATTTT CASSYGTVWNQPQHF TRBV6-2/TRBV6-3 NA TRBJ1-5 TRBD1
TGTGCCAGCAGCTTAGAGGGACAGGGATACTACGAGCAGTACTTC CASSLEGQGYYEQYF TRBV11-2 few TRBJ2-7 TRBD1
TGTGCCAGCTCACCCCCTGACAGGGGGCAGGCCTACGAGCAGTACTTC CASSPPDRGQAYEQYF TRBV18 NA TRBJ2-7 TRBD1
TGTGCCAGCAGCCGTCGCGGGAGGGACACTGAAGCTTTCTTT CASSRRGRDTEAFF TRBV7-8 few TRBJ1-1 NA
TGTGCCAGCACCCGGGACAGGGAGACAGATACGCAGTATTTT CASTRDRETDTQYF TRBV7-9 NA TRBJ2-3 TRBD1
TGTGCCAGCAGCAATTTGGGAGGGGGGCCCTACGAGCAGTACTTC CASSNLGGGPYEQYF TRBV21-1 NA TRBJ2-7 NA
TGTGCCAGCAGCGAAACTTCCGGGACAGCAAACACTGAAGCTTTCTTT CASSETSGTANTEAFF TRBV6-1 few TRBJ1-1 TRBD1
TGCGCCAGCAGCTTAGTACAGGGGGGGCTGAATACGCAGTATTTT CASSLVQGGLNTQYF TRBV5-1 NA TRBJ2-3 NA
TGTGCCAGCTCGCGAACTAGCGGGAGCGATGAGCAGTTCTTC CASSRTSGSDEQFF TRBV18 NA TRBJ2-1 TRBD2
TGTGCCAGTTCGCGGCTAGCGGGAGGTCCCGAGCAGTACTTC CASSRLAGGPEQYF TRBV19 NA TRBJ2-7 TRBD2
TGTGCCAGCAGTGGCGGGAGTAGCAATGAGCAGTTCTTC CASSGGSSNEQFF TRBV27 NA TRBJ2-1 TRBD2
TGTGCCAGCAGTTTTTATACAGATACGCAGTATTTT CASSFYTDTQYF TRBV12-3/TRBV12-4 NA TRBJ2-3 NA
TGCGCCAGCAGCTTGGAAGACTTTAACAATGAGCAGTTCTTC CASSLEDFNNEQFF TRBV5-1 NA TRBJ2-1 NA
TGTGCCAGCAGAAGACTAGCGGGAGGACCGGGTTATCGAACAGATACGCAGTATTTT CASRRLAGGPGYRTDTQYF TRBV28 once TRBJ2-3 TRBD2
TGTGCCAGCAGCCCCCCCACACCCTACAATGAGCAGTTCTTC CASSPPTPYNEQFF TRBV28 NA TRBJ2-1 NA
TGTGCCAGCAGAGCTCCTGCGGGACAGTATCCTCAGGGCTACACCTTC CASRAPAGQYPQGYTF TRBV28 NA TRBJ1-2 TRBD1
TGTGCCAGCAGCTCAGAGACAGGGTCCACCGGGGAGCTGTTTTTT CASSSETGSTGELFF TRBV6-4 NA TRBJ2-2 TRBD1
TGCGCCAGCAGCTTGGTAATCCCGGGACTAGCGGGATACAATGAGCAGTTCTTC CASSLVIPGLAGYNEQFF TRBV5-1 once TRBJ2-1 TRBD2
TGTGCCAGCAGCTACTTAGGGTCAGGGGAGACCCAGTACTTC CASSYLGSGETQYF TRBV7-2 NA TRBJ2-5 NA
TGTGCCAGCAGCAAAGTTGTGCGGGAGACCAATACGCAGTATTTT CASSKVVRETNTQYF TRBV21-1 few TRBJ2-3 NA
TGTGCCAGCAGAGACCAGCGGGAGGGCCTGGTATTGTACAATGAGCAGTTCTTC CASRDQREGLVLYNEQFF TRBV9 NA TRBJ2-1 TRBD2
TGTGCCAGCAGTCCCAGGACGGACAGGTCTGGGGCCAACGTCCTGACTTTC CASSPRTDRSGANVLTF TRBV2 NA TRBJ2-6 TRBD1
TGTGCCAGCAGCTTTAGGACAGGGGGCATTCCTAATGAAAAACTGTTTTTT CASSFRTGGIPNEKLFF TRBV7-6 NA TRBJ1-4 TRBD1
TGTGCCAGCAGCAGCCAAGAGACCCAGTACTTC CASSSQETQYF TRBV28 NA TRBJ2-5 NA
TGTGCCAGCAGCTCACAACAGGGGAGTACTGAAGCTTTCTTT CASSSQQGSTEAFF TRBV7-9 NA TRBJ1-1 TRBD1
TGTGCCAGCTCCATACAGGAGAGCTACGAGCAGTACTTC CASSIQESYEQYF TRBV18 NA TRBJ2-7 NA
TGTGCCATCACGGGGGGCCGTGAGGCAGGGCAGTACTTC CAITGGREAGQYF TRBV10-3 NA TRBJ2-7 NA
TGTGCCAGCACCCGCCGACAGGAGCTTAATGAAAAACTGTTTTTT CASTRRQELNEKLFF TRBV19 NA TRBJ1-4 NA